This T cell receptor (beta chain) was identified during a study of cytomegalovirus exposure and HLA in healthy donors. With 60 Vbeta and 13 Jbeta primers, the PCR was carried out. TCRdb's copy holds only in-frame clones and misses some; the assay was immunoSEQ multiplex PCR. This table holds around 180,000 clones, around 81% found once. This clone has just one count. Deletions cut 2 bases from V and 4 bases from J, with 12 bases between. Germline V CDR1 and CDR2: MNHNY, SVGAGI (reference sequence). This CDR3 comprises 15 residues. This chain uses TRBV6-6 with TRBJ1-3, with a possible D match to TRBD1 (6 bases). Specimen: PBMCs. The receptor was derived from a man younger than 35 in good health and CMV-seronegative. The CDR3 DNA is TGTGCCAGCAGTTACGTTCGGACAGACGGAAACACCATATATTTT. This gives the protein CASSYVRTDGNTIYF.